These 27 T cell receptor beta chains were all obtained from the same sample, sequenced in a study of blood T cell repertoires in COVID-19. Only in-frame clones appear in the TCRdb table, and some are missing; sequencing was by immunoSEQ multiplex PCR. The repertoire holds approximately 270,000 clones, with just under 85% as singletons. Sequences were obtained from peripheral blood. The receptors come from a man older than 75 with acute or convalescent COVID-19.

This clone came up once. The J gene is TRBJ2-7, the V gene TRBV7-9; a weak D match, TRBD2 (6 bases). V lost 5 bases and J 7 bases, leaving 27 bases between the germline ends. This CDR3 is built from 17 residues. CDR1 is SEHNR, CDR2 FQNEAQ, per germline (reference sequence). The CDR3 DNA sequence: TGTGCCAGCAGCCCAACCCCCCCCATTACGGGAGCAGGAGAGCAGTACTTC. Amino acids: CASSPTPPITGAGEQYF.

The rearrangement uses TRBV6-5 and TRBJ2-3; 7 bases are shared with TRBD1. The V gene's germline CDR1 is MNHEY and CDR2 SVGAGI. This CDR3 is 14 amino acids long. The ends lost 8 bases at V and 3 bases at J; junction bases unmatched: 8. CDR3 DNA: TGTGCCAGCCAGGCGACAGGGAGAACAGATACGCAGTATTTT. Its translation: CASQATGRTDTQYF.

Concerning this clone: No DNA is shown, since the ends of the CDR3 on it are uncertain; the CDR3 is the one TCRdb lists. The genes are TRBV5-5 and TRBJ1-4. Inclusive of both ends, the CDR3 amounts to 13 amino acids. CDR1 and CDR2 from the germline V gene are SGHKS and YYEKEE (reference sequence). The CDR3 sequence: CASSSTSGEKLFF.

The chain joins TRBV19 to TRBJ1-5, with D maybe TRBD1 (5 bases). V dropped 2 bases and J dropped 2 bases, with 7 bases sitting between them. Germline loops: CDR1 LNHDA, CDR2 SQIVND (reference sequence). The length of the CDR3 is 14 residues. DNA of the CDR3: TGTGCCAGTAGTATACAGGGTCGCAATCAGCCCCAGCATTTT. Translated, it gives CASSIQGRNQPQHF.

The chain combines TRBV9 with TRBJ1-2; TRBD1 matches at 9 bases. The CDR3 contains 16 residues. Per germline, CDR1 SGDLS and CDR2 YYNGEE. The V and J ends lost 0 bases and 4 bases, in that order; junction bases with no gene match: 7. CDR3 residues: CASSVGEGQGFYGYTF. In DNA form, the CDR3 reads TGTGCCAGCAGCGTAGGCGAGGGACAGGGTTTCTATGGCTACACCTTC.

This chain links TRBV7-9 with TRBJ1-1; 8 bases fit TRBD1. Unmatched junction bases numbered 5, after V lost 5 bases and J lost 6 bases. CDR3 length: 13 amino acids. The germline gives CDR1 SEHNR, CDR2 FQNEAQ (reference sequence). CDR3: CASSQQGVPEAFF. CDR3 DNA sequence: TGTGCCAGCAGCCAACAGGGGGTCCCTGAAGCTTTCTTT. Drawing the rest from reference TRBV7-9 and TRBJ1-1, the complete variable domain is DTGVSQNPRHKITKRGQNVTFRCDPISEHNRLYWYRQTLGQGPEFLTYFQNEAQLEKSRLLSDRFSAERPKGSFSTLEIQRTEQGDSAMYLCASSQQGVPEAFFGQGTRLTVV.

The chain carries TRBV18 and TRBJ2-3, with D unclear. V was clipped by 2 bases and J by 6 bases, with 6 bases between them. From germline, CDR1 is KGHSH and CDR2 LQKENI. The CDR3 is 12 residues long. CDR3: CASSPFRDTQYF. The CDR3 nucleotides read TGTGCCAGCTCACCATTTCGGGATACGCAGTATTTT.

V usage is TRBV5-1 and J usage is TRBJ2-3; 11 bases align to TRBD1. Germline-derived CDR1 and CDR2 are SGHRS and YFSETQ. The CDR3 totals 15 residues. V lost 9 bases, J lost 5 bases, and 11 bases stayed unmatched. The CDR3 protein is CATKAGTGGGDTQYF. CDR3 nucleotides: TGCGCCACGAAAGCCGGGACAGGGGGTGGAGATACGCAGTATTTT.

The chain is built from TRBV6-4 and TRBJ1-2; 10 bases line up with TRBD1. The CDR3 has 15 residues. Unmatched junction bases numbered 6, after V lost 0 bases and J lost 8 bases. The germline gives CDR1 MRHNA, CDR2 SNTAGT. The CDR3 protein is CASSDSGTGVDGYTF. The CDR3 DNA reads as TGTGCCAGCAGTGACTCGGGGACAGGGGTTGACGGCTACACCTTC.

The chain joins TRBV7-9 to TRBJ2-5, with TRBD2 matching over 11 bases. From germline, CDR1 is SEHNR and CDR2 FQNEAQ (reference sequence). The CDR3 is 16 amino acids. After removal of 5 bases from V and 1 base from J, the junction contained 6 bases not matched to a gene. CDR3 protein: CASSAPSGRPQETQYF. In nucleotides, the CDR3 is TGTGCCAGCAGCGCCCCTAGCGGGAGGCCCCAAGAGACCCAGTACTTC.

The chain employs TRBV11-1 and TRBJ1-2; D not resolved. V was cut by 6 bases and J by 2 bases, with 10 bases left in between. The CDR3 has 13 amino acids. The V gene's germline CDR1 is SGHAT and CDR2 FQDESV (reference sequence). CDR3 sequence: CASSPDINYGYTF. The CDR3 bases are TGTGCCAGCAGTCCAGATATCAACTATGGCTACACCTTC.

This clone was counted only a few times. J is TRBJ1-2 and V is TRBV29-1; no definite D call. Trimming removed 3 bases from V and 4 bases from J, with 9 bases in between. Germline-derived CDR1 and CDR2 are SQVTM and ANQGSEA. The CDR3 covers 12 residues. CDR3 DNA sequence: TGCAGCGTTGAGAGGCCTCCCTATGGCTACACCTTC. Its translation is CSVERPPYGYTF.

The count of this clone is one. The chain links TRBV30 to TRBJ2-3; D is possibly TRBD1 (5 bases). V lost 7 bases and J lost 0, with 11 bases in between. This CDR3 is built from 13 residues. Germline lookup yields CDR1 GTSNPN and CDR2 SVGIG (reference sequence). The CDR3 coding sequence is TGTGCCTTGAACAGGTTTAGCACAGATACGCAGTATTTT. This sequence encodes CALNRFSTDTQYF.

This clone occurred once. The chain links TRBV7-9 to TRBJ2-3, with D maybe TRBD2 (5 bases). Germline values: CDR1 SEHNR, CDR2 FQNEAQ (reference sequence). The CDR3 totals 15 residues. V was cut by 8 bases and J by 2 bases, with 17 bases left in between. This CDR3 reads CASARKDSNTDTQYF. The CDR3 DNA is TGTGCCAGCGCACGCAAGGACTCTAACACAGATACGCAGTATTTT. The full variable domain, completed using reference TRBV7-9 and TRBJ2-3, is DTGVSQNPRHKITKRGQNVTFRCDPISEHNRLYWYRQTLGQGPEFLTYFQNEAQLEKSRLLSDRFSAERPKGSFSTLEIQRTEQGDSAMYLCASARKDSNTDTQYFGPGTRLTVL.

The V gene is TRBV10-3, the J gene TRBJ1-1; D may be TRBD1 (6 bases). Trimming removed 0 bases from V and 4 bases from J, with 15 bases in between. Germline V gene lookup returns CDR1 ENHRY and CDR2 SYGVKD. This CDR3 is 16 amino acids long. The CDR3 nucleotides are TGTGCCATCAGTGAGTCGAGAGGGGGAACGGGCACTGAAGCTTTCTTT. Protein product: CAISESRGGTGTEAFF.

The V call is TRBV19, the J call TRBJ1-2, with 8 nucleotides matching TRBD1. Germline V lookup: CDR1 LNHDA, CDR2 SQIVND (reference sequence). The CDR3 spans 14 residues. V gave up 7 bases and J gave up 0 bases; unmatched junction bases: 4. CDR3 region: CASTPGQANYGYTF. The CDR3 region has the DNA TGTGCCAGTACCCCGGGACAGGCTAACTATGGCTACACCTTC. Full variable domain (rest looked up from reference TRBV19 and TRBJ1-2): DGGITQSPKYLFRKEGQNVTLSCEQNLNHDAMYWYRQDPGQGLRLIYYSQIVNDFQKGDIAEGYSVSREKKESFPLTVTSAQKNPTAFYLCASTPGQANYGYTFGSGTRLTVV.

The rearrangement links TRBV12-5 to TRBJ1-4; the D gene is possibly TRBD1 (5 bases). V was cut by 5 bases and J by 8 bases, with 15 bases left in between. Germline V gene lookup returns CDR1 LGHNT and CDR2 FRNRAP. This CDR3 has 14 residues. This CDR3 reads CASGTTAEGEKLFF. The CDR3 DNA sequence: TGTGCTAGTGGTACGACTGCGGAGGGGGAAAAACTGTTTTTT.

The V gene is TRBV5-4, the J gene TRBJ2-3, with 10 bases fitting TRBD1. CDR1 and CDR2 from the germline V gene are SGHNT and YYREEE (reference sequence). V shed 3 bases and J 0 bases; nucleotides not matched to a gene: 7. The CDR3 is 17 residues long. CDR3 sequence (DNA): TGTGCCAGCAGCTGGGACAGGGGATACCCTAGCACAGATACGCAGTATTTT. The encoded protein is CASSWDRGYPSTDTQYF.

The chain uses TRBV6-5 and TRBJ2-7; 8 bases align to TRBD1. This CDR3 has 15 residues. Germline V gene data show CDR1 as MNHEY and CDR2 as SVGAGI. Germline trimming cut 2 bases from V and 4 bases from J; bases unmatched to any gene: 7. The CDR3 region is CASSYLTGVRYEQYF. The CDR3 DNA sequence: TGTGCCAGCAGTTACCTGACAGGGGTGAGGTACGAGCAGTACTTC.

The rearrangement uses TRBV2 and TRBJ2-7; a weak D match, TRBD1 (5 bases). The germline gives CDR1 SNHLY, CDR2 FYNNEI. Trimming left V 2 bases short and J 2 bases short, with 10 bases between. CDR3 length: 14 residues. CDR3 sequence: CASSERGNTYEQYF. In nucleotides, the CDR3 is TGTGCCAGCAGTGAAAGGGGAAACACCTACGAGCAGTACTTC.

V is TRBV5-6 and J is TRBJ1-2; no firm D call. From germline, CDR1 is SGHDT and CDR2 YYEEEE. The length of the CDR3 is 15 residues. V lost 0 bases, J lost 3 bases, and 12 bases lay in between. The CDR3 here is CASSLEEGGYYGYTF. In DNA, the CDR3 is TGTGCCAGCAGCTTGGAGGAGGGAGGTTACTATGGCTACACCTTC. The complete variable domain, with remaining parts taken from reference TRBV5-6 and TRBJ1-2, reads DAGVTQSPTHLIKTRGQQVTLRCSPKSGHDTVSWYQQALGQGPQFIFQYYEEEERQRGNFPDRFSGHQFPNYSSELNVNALLLGDSALYLCASSLEEGGYYGYTFGSGTRLTVV.

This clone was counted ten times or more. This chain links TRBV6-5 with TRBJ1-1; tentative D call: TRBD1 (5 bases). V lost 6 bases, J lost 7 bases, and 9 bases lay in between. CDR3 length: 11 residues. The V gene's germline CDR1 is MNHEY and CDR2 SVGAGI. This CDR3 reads CASSRGFEAFF. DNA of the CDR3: TGTGCCAGCAGCCGGGGGTTTGAAGCTTTCTTT.

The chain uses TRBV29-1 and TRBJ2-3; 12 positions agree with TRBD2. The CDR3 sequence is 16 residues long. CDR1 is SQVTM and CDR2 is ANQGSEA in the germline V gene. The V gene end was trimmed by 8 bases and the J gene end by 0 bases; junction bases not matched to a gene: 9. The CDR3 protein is CSFIGLAGTSTDTQYF. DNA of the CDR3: TGCAGCTTCATAGGACTAGCGGGGACTAGCACAGATACGCAGTATTTT.

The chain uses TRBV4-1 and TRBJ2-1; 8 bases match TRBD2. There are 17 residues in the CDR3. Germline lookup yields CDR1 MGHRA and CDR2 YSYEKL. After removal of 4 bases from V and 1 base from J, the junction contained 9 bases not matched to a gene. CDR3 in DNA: TGCGCCAGCAGCCTTGAGAGCGGGAGTTGGTCCTACAATGAGCAGTTCTTC. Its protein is CASSLESGSWSYNEQFF.

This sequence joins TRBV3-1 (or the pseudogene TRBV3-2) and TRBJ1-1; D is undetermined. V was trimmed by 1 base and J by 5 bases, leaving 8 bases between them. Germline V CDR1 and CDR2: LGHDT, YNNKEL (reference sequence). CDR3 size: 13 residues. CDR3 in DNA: TGTGCCAGCAGCCAAGCACGGGAAACTGAAGCTTTCTTT. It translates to CASSQARETEAFF.

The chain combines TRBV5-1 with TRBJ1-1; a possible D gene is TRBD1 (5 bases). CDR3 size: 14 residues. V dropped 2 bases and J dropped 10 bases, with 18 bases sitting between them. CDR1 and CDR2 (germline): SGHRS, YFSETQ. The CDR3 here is CASSFEPGREVAFF. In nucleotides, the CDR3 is TGCGCCAGCAGCTTCGAACCGGGACGGGAGGTAGCTTTCTTT.

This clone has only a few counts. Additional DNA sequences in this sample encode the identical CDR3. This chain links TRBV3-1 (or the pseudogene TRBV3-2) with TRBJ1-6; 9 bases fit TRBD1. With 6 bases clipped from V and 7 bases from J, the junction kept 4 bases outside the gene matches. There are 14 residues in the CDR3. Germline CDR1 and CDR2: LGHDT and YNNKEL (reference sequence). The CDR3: CASSRGQGNSPLHF. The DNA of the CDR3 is TGTGCCAGCAGTCGCGGACAGGGGAATTCACCCCTCCACTTT.